This T cell receptor (beta chain) was captured in a study of cytomegalovirus exposure and HLA in healthy donors. General study findings and limits: Among TCR sequences, most were rare, though some public TCRs appeared in many donors.

Sequencing used immunoSEQ multiplex PCR; TCRdb keeps in-frame clones, though not all of them. The table records around 400,000 clones, about nine tenths of them present only once. This CDR3 region has 12 residues. The germline V gene has CDR1 SQVTM and CDR2 ANQGSEA. Trimming took off 7 bases at V and 7 bases at J, with 13 bases between the two ends. Details on this clone: What it binds is unknown.

This clonotype originated in a woman younger than 35 in good health and CMV-seronegative. Source material: PBMCs. The genes are TRBV29-1 and TRBJ2-2; D may be TRBD1 (5 bases). The CDR3 DNA sequence: TGCAGCGGGTATTGGGGCGGCGGGGAGCTGTTTTTT. This gives the protein CSGYWGGGELFF.